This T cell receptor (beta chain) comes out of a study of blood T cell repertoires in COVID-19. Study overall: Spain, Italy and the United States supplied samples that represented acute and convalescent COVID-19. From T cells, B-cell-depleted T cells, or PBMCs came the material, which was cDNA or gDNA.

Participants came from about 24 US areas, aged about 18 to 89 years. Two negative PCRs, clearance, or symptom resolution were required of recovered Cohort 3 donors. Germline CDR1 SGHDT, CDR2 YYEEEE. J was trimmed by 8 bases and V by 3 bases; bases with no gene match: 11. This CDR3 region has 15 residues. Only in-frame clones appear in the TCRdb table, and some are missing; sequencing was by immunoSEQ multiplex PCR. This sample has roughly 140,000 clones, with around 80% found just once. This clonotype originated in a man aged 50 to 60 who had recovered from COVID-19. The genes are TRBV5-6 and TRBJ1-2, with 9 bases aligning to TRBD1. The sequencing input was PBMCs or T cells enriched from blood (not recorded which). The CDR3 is CASSWGDRALMGYTF. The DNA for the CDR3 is TGTGCCAGCAGCTGGGGGGACAGGGCGTTAATGGGCTACACCTTC.